This TCR beta chain was recovered during a study of CD8+CD57+ T cells in acquired aplastic anemia (dated by TCRdb to the late 2010s). Describing the broader study: On average, sorted CD4+ and CD8+ cells yielded around 3.1 ug of extracted DNA, with a range of about 0.18 to 30 ug. CD8+CD57+ expansion was defined as frequency above the mean frequency observed in healthy subjects. Study-wide conclusions, independent of this receptor: Although 25 to 30 CD8+ CDR3 sequences were shared by patients and controls, these sequences appeared highly expressed in patients and within the immunodominant clones of patients. CD8+ Simpson's diversity did not differ significantly between patients and healthy controls (P=0.060).

This clonotype was counted at least ten times. Which antigen it targets is not known. Base qualities were left out, and no much larger clone turns up one base away. The CDR3, from cysteine to phenylalanine, totals 13 residues. Only the CDR3 DNA is retained, 39 bases long and in frame from the first base. The V and J ends are trimmed by 0 bases and 1 base, leaving 1 base between them. Looking up the germline V gene yields CDR1 SGHRS and CDR2 YFSETQ. TCR beta VDJ combination and CDR3 sequence profiling used genomic DNA as the template. TCR repertoire sequencing was run on an Illumina HiSeq 2000. The published analysis was carried out like this. Repertoires were assessed using TRBV/TRBJ rearrangement plots, CDR3 size and DJ length profiles, and Simpson's diversity index. Whichever DNA sequence was most abundant in the deep sequencing data was defined as the immunodominant clone. CDR3 amino acid sequences were screened for sharing across subjects and were compared with published repertoires and the VDJdb database. TCRdb handled the public reads itself, with Q25 trimming in fastp and clone calling in MiXCR, and kept productive beta chains. Identical CDR3 protein sequences are pooled into one entry, listed with their most common genes and DNA. It is TCRdb's table, rather than the study itself, that gives the V and J calls and clone size. The sample table holds about 150,000 distinct CDR3 sequences, of which around 43% were seen once. The top ten clonotypes cover about 2.9% of the sample.

Flow cytometry had shown CD8+CD57+ cell expansion in the patients selected for sequencing. Severe acquired aplastic anemia was diagnosed in all patients according to International Study of Aplastic Anemia and Agranulocytosis and Camitta criteria. Patients had received no therapy at the time of blood sampling. In this study, sorted CD4+ and CD8+ T cells from the blood of healthy subjects and of severe aplastic anemia patients had their TCR repertoires deep-sequenced. Patients were enrolled in the USA under clinicaltrials.gov protocols 00001620, 01623167, 00001397, 00071045, 00081523 and 00961064. Ficoll-Paque density gradient centrifugation was used to isolate peripheral blood mononuclear cells. Before DNA extraction, CD4+ and CD8+ T cells were sorted by FACS or by magnetic beads.

Sequencing used sorted CD4+, CD8+, or CD8+CD57+ T cells (not recorded which) from PBMCs. The V gene is TRBV5-1 and the J gene is TRBJ2-2, with no confidently assigned D gene. The sequence was collected from a human donor with aplastic anemia. The CDR3 has the sequence CASSLGNTGELFF. The DNA sequence follows: TGCGCCAGCAGCTTGGGGAACACCGGGGAGCTGTTTTTT.